This passage covers 14 T cell receptor beta chains from one sample sequenced in a study of T-cell memory formation after mild COVID-19. TCRdb called the 5' RACE reads again in MiXCR, with one record for every CDR3 protein. Found here are 250,000 to 300,000 distinct CDR3 sequences, 15% to 20% of them singletons; the top ten hold roughly 22%. The sequenced sample was PBMCs or a T cell subset sorted from them (not recorded which). The receptors were gathered from a man aged 18 to 29 who had mild COVID-19 (a few samples of this study predate the infection). Cell type and time point are not known.

In its sample, this clonotype was seen a few times. The rearrangement uses TRBV15 and TRBJ1-5; D perhaps matches TRBD1 (6 bases). From germline, CDR1 is LNHNV and CDR2 YYDKDF (reference sequence). CDR3 length: 15 residues. V lost 6 bases to trimming and J lost 9 bases, with 21 bases between them. The CDR3, as DNA: TGTGCCACCAGTATGGCGAACACAGGGTTTCGGCCCCAGCATTTT. Translation: CATSMANTGFRPQHF.

This clonotype was seen at least ten times. The chain couples TRBV7-2 to TRBJ1-2, with unresolved D. Trimming shortened V by 2 bases and J by 6 bases, and 7 bases separated the two germline ends. This CDR3 is built from 12 residues. CDR1 SGHTA and CDR2 FQGNSA come from the germline V gene. The chain's CDR3 is CASSLLWDGYTF. As DNA, the CDR3 is TGTGCCAGCAGCTTACTTTGGGATGGCTACACCTTC.

This clonotype was detected a few times. J is TRBJ1-1 and V is TRBV6-5; no definite D call. CDR1 is MNHEY, CDR2 SVGAGI, per germline. The CDR3 is made up of 15 amino acids. Trimming took off 0 bases at V and 3 bases at J, with 11 bases between the two ends. The CDR3 DNA reads TGTGCCAGCAGTTACTCGACGAAGGGCTACACTGAAGCTTTCTTT. Amino acid sequence: CASSYSTKGYTEAFF.

This clonotype has more than one count but fewer than ten. The J gene is TRBJ1-1, the V gene TRBV27; 7 nucleotides agree with TRBD1. This CDR3 spans 13 amino acids. CDR1 MNHEY and CDR2 SMNVEV come from the germline V gene (reference sequence). J lost 5 bases, V lost 8 bases, and 8 bases had no gene match. CDR3 loop: CASRQGAITEAFF. Written as DNA, the CDR3 is TGTGCCAGCCGACAGGGCGCTATAACTGAAGCTTTCTTT.

Only a few counts were recorded for this clonotype. CDR3 loop: CASSLGRTDNSPLHF. For the CDR3, the DNA is TGTGCCAGCAGCTTAGGGAGGACAGATAATTCACCCCTCCACTTT. The chain carries TRBV7-2 and TRBJ1-6; the D gene is possibly TRBD1 (6 bases). Trimming left V 1 base short and J 5 bases short, with 9 bases between. In germline, CDR1 is SGHTA, CDR2 FQGNSA. CDR3 length: 15 residues.

This clonotype came up a few times. The chain combines TRBV12-3 or TRBV12-4 with TRBJ2-1, with D unclear. V lost 5 bases and J lost 7, with 12 bases in between. The CDR3 length is 13 residues. The chain's CDR3 is CASSLLNGNEQFF. DNA for the CDR3: TGTGCCAGCAGTCTCTTAAACGGGAATGAGCAGTTCTTC.

The table lists this clonotype with a few counts. The chain recombines TRBV7-9 with TRBJ2-5; 7 bases are shared with TRBD2. The germline V gene has CDR1 SEHNR and CDR2 FQNEAQ (reference sequence). Losses at the gene ends were 4 bases for V and 1 base for J; bases not matched to a gene: 9. The CDR3 sequence is 16 residues long. In DNA, the CDR3 is TGTGCCAGCAGCTCCCCGTTGGGCGGGGGCCAAGAGACCCAGTACTTC. It is translated as CASSSPLGGGQETQYF.

The CDR3 protein is CASSSSLTETQYF. CDR3 DNA sequence: TGCGCCAGCAGCTCCTCTTTGACAGAGACCCAGTACTTC. The V call is TRBV5-1, the J call TRBJ2-5; no firm D call. V lost 3 bases, J lost 4 bases, and 10 bases lay in between. The CDR3 loop spans 13 amino acids. Germline CDR1 reads SGHRS; CDR2 reads YFSETQ.

The V and J genes are TRBV15 and TRBJ1-2; weak D call: TRBD1 (5 bases). CDR3 length: 15 amino acids. Trimming stripped 4 bases from V and 2 bases from J, with 14 bases between. Germline V gene data show CDR1 as LNHNV and CDR2 as YYDKDF (reference sequence). Here the CDR3 reads CATSTQGEANYGYTF. The DNA for the CDR3 is TGTGCCACCAGCACTCAGGGAGAGGCAAACTATGGCTACACCTTC.

This clonotype was counted between two and nine times. The rearrangement uses TRBV15 and TRBJ2-3; 7 positions match TRBD1. This CDR3 contains 15 residues. Trimming took 3 bases from V and 1 from J; bases not matched to a gene: 4. Germline CDR1 and CDR2: LNHNV and YYDKDF (reference sequence). The CDR3 loop is CATSRAGQGTDTQYF. The DNA for the CDR3 is TGTGCCACCAGCAGGGCTGGACAGGGCACAGATACGCAGTATTTT.

This clonotype occurred a few times. The chain combines TRBV12-3 or TRBV12-4 with TRBJ1-3; D is uncertain. This CDR3 has 14 residues. V dropped 7 bases and J dropped 0 bases, with 10 bases sitting between them. The CDR3 sequence is CASIDNSSGNTIYF. CDR3 nucleotides: TGTGCCAGCATCGACAATAGCTCTGGAAACACCATATATTTT.

This clonotype was observed a handful of times. This rearrangement joins TRBV7-3 to TRBJ2-7; D gene unclear. The CDR3 is 15 residues long. Germline CDR1 SGHTA, CDR2 FQGTGA. Trimming shortened V by 1 base and J by 5 bases, and 15 bases separated the two germline ends. Here the CDR3 DNA reads TGTGCCAGCAGCTTAAGCGGAGTGGAATCGGACGAGCAGTACTTC. Translation gives CASSLSGVESDEQYF.

A few counts support this clonotype. The V and J genes are TRBV5-5 and TRBJ1-5, with 7 bases identical to TRBD1. V was clipped by 4 bases and J by 2 bases; unmatched bases: 3. Germline V gives CDR1 SGHKS, CDR2 YYEKEE (reference sequence). The CDR3 contains 14 residues. CDR3 amino acids: CASSIGQGNQPQHF. The CDR3 nucleotides read TGTGCCAGCAGCATAGGACAGGGCAATCAGCCCCAGCATTTT.

The rearrangement uses TRBV4-1 and TRBJ2-3; 8 bases align to TRBD2. Germline lookup yields CDR1 MGHRA and CDR2 YSYEKL. This CDR3 has 15 amino acids. V lost 6 bases and J lost 3; bases outside the gene matches: 8. The CDR3 spells CASSLGLGKTDTQYF. CDR3 bases: TGCGCCAGCAGTCTGGGACTAGGTAAGACAGATACGCAGTATTTT.